The rows below give T cell receptor beta chains drawn from one sample of a study of control samples from healthy donors and cancer patients. Data came from immunoSEQ multiplex PCR; TCRdb stores just in-frame clones and leaves some out. The sample's table shows about 190,000 clones. Sequenced: blood. These TCRs come from a woman in her thirties in good health. CDR3s include the opening cysteine and the closing phenylalanine or tryptophan. D genes are given only for firm matches.

J,V,D,DNA,CDR3
TRBJ1-1,TRBV27,TRBD1,TGTGCCAGCAGTTTAAGTACCGGGACAGAACTAATGAACACTGAAGCTTTCTTT,CASSLSTGTELMNTEAFF
TRBJ1-1,TRBV5-5,NA,TGTGCCAGCAGCGGTCCGGGAATCGAAGCTTTCTTT,CASSGPGIEAFF
TRBJ1-3,TRBV7-8,NA,TGTGCCAGCAGCTTAACCGTCAGCGCTGGAAACACCATATATTTT,CASSLTVSAGNTIYF
TRBJ1-3,TRBV28,NA,TGTGCCAGCCACGGGGCTGGAAACACCATATATTTT,CASHGAGNTIYF
TRBJ1-5,TRBV18,NA,TGTGCCAGCTCACAGCTTGGCAATCAGCCCCAGCATTTT,CASSQLGNQPQHF
TRBJ1-2,TRBV4-2,NA,TGTGCCAGCAGCCAAGGGGGGTCGGTAGGTATTGGCTACACCTTC,CASSQGGSVGIGYTF
TRBJ1-4,TRBV2,TRBD1,TGTGCCAGCAGTGAAGCGCTGGGACAGAGGGTTTCACTGTTTTTT,CASSEALGQRVSLFF
TRBJ2-3,TRBV5-1,NA,TGCGCCAGCAGCTTTGGGGGAATGGATACGCAGTATTTT,CASSFGGMDTQYF
TRBJ2-3,TRBV28,TRBD2,TGTGCCAGCAGTTTAATGGGGACTAGCGGGGGAACAGATACGCAGTATTTT,CASSLMGTSGGTDTQYF
TRBJ1-4,TRBV3-1/TRBV3-2,NA,TGTGCCAGCAGCCAATCAGGGCGACGGGCAACTAATGAAAAACTGTTTTTT,CASSQSGRRATNEKLFF
TRBJ2-7,TRBV27,TRBD2,TGTGCCAGCAGTCCAGGACTAGGGCCGCGGTACGAGCAGTACTTC,CASSPGLGPRYEQYF
TRBJ2-7,TRBV19,NA,TGTGCCAGTAGTACCCCGGGACGGACCTACGAGCAGTACTTC,CASSTPGRTYEQYF
TRBJ1-4,TRBV6-5,NA,TGTGCCAGCAGTTACCAGCCGACTGGTGGAAAACTGTTTTTT,CASSYQPTGGKLFF
TRBJ1-4,TRBV19,TRBD1,TGTGCCAGTAGTATAGTTTTTTCCGGGACAGACGATGAAAAACTGTTTTTT,CASSIVFSGTDDEKLFF
TRBJ1-2,TRBV19,NA,TGTGCCAGCAAAGCCCAGGGTTTTAGGTATGGCTACACCTTC,CASKAQGFRYGYTF
TRBJ1-4,TRBV11-3,NA,TGTGCCAACAGCGACGGTTCTGAAAAACTGTTTTTT,CANSDGSEKLFF
TRBJ2-1,TRBV12-3/TRBV12-4,NA,TGTGCCAGCAGTTTTCGAGGCCAAGGGTTCTTC,CASSFRGQGFF
TRBJ2-7,TRBV7-2,TRBD1,TGTGCCAGCAGCTTAGAACAGGGGAGCTCCTACGAGCAGTACTTC,CASSLEQGSSYEQYF
TRBJ2-1,TRBV2,TRBD2,TGTGCCAGCAATGAGGGGACTAGCGGGGCCAATGAGCAGTTCTTC,CASNEGTSGANEQFF
TRBJ1-4,TRBV4-1,TRBD1,TGCGCCAGCAGCCCGACCCGGGACAGGACGGCTAATGAAAAACTGTTTTTT,CASSPTRDRTANEKLFF
TRBJ1-1,TRBV12-3/TRBV12-4,NA,TGTGCCAGCAGTTTTACGGGGAACACTGAAGCTTTCTTT,CASSFTGNTEAFF
TRBJ2-7,TRBV7-8,NA,TGTGCCAGCAGCTTAGGCCGTATCACGCCCTACGAGCAGTACTTC,CASSLGRITPYEQYF
TRBJ2-5,TRBV18,NA,TGTGCCAGCTCACCACTCCCACAGGCATCTCAAGAGACCCAGTACTTC,CASSPLPQASQETQYF
TRBJ2-1,TRBV28,TRBD2,TGTGCCAGCAGTCCTTTAGCGGGGGGGCAGGGTGAGCAGTTCTTC,CASSPLAGGQGEQFF
TRBJ2-1,TRBV7-7,TRBD2,TGTGCTAGCAGCCTAGCGGGGGGTCCCTACAATGAGCAGTTCTTC,CASSLAGGPYNEQFF
TRBJ2-3,TRBV5-1,NA,TGCGCCAGCAGCGCCACAGGCTCTAGCACAGATACGCAGTATTTT,CASSATGSSTDTQYF
TRBJ1-2,TRBV9,NA,TGTGCCAGCAGCGCAGCCTTAGGGGAGCGAGGGAGCTACACCTTC,CASSAALGERGSYTF
TRBJ1-1,TRBV4-2,NA,TGTGCCAGCAGCCAAAAGCAGGCGGAGGTGGACGAAGCTTTCTTT,CASSQKQAEVDEAFF
TRBJ1-3,TRBV7-2,NA,TGTGCCAGCAGCTTAGGTCCGTCGGGGGAAGGAAACACCATATATTTT,CASSLGPSGEGNTIYF
TRBJ1-1,TRBV5-6,NA,TGTGCCAGCAGACCTTCCCCAGGGGTGAACACTGAAGCTTTCTTT,CASRPSPGVNTEAFF
TRBJ1-5,TRBV4-2,NA,TGTGCCAGCAGCCTTAAAGTCGGGGTCAATCAGCCCCAGCATTTT,CASSLKVGVNQPQHF
TRBJ1-5,TRBV2,NA,TGTGCCAGCAGGTCCAGGGGCCTAAGCAATCAGCCCCAGCATTTT,CASRSRGLSNQPQHF
TRBJ2-3,TRBV4-3,TRBD1,TGCGCCAGCAGCCAACTCGGGGGAGGGACAGGGAGTCCAGATACGCAGTATTTT,CASSQLGGGTGSPDTQYF
TRBJ2-5,TRBV21-1,NA,TGTGCCAGCAGCAAAGACCTTAGGGAGGCAGGCCCTCAAGAGACCCAGTACTTC,CASSKDLREAGPQETQYF
TRBJ2-7,TRBV27,NA,TGTGCCAGCAGCAGCGACACCTACGAGCAGTACTTC,CASSSDTYEQYF
TRBJ1-4,TRBV4-1,NA,TGCGCCAGCAGTAGACAGGCCCCTAATGAAAAACTGTTTTTT,CASSRQAPNEKLFF
TRBJ2-4,TRBV6-6,NA,TGTGCCAGCAGTTACCGAAGGAACATTCAGTACTTC,CASSYRRNIQYF
TRBJ1-1,TRBV5-1,NA,TGCGCCAGCAGCACCGGACAGACCGGTGAAGCTTTCTTT,CASSTGQTGEAFF
TRBJ2-6,TRBV7-9,NA,TGTGCCAGCAGCTTAGCGGCCAGCACCTCTGGGGCCAACGTCCTGACTTTC,CASSLAASTSGANVLTF
TRBJ1-6,TRBV27,NA,TGTGCCAGCAGCCGCCGCGGGGTGGGACGGGTCAATTCACCCCTCCACTTT,CASSRRGVGRVNSPLHF
TRBJ2-3,TRBV2,TRBD2,TGTGCCAGCAGTGAGTTGTCAGCGGGGGGGCGGAATACGCAGTATTTT,CASSELSAGGRNTQYF
TRBJ2-2,TRBV11-1,NA,TGTGCCAGCAGCCAACGAGGAGGGGAAGGGGAGCTGTTTTTT,CASSQRGGEGELFF
TRBJ1-2,TRBV5-1,NA,TGCGCCAGCAGCTTGGCTAGGGGCTCCGGCTACACCTTC,CASSLARGSGYTF
TRBJ2-1,TRBV18,NA,TGTGCCAGCTCACCTAGGGACCGGAATGTGGCAAATGAGCAGTTCTTC,CASSPRDRNVANEQFF
TRBJ2-7,TRBV7-9,NA,TGTGCCAGCAGCCCCCCTCTCCGGGGACTCGGAGCCTACGAGCAGTACTTC,CASSPPLRGLGAYEQYF
TRBJ2-7,TRBV5-1,NA,TGCGCCAGCAATCCTCTCGGGAATTTCTCCTACGAGCAGTACTTC,CASNPLGNFSYEQYF
TRBJ2-1,TRBV7-9,TRBD2,TGTGCCAGCAGCCCCGGTCGCGGGGGATCCTACAATGAGCAGTTCTTC,CASSPGRGGSYNEQFF
TRBJ2-7,TRBV5-4,TRBD2,TGTGCCAGCAGCTTCAATACACATAGCGGGGGGACCTACGAGCAGTACTTC,CASSFNTHSGGTYEQYF
TRBJ1-1,TRBV6-6,TRBD1,TGTGCCAGCAGTTACGGAGGCAGGGGGCGAAGAACTGAAGCTTTCTTT,CASSYGGRGRRTEAFF
TRBJ1-2,TRBV6-1,NA,TGTGCCAGCAGTGAAGCGCGCGGACCCGGATATGGCTACACCTTC,CASSEARGPGYGYTF
TRBJ2-1,TRBV7-9,NA,TGTGCCAGCAGCTTAGTTCTTGGTGAGCAGTTCTTC,CASSLVLGEQFF
TRBJ2-3,TRBV21-1,NA,TGTGCCAATCTAGGGGGAGATACGCAGTATTTT,CANLGGDTQYF
TRBJ2-1,TRBV9,NA,TGTGCCAGCAGCGTAGGGAACTACAATGAGCAGTTCTTC,CASSVGNYNEQFF
TRBJ2-7,TRBV6-5,NA,TGTGCCAGCGGGTGGTCCTACGAGCAGTACTTC,CASGWSYEQYF